These T cell receptor beta chains were read from a single sample in a study of cytomegalovirus exposure and HLA in healthy donors. TCRdb keeps only in-frame clones here, not all; method: immunoSEQ multiplex PCR. The sample includes approximately 180,000 clones, about 83% of them seen just once. Sequenced input: PBMCs. These receptors all come from a girl aged 10-17 years in good health and CMV-seropositive. CDR3s include the opening cysteine and the closing phenylalanine or tryptophan. The D gene is left open where the match is weak. Size tells how often a clone was seen (once, few, many) or the class of an expanded clone, and some rows leave it out.

- | TRBJ2-5 | TRBV5-6 | TRBD2 | TGTGCCAGCAGCTTGACTAGCGGGGGGGCCCAAGAGACCCAGTACTTC | CASSLTSGGAQETQYF
- | TRBJ2-5 | TRBV11-3 | - | TGTGCCAGCAGCTCACTGGACTTTGAAGAGACCCAGTACTTC | CASSSLDFEETQYF
- | TRBJ1-5 | TRBV13 | TRBD1 | TGTGCCAGCAGCTTAGCCCAAACAGGGGATCAGCCCCAGCATTTT | CASSLAQTGDQPQHF
once | TRBJ2-1 | TRBV15 | TRBD1 | TGTGCCACCAGAGCGGGACAGGGGGTAGGGAATGAGCAGTTCTTC | CATRAGQGVGNEQFF
- | TRBJ2-1 | TRBV9 | - | TGTGCCAGCAGCGTACAGAGCGCCGGTGGCGATGAGCAGTTCTTC | CASSVQSAGGDEQFF
- | TRBJ2-7 | TRBV7-9 | TRBD2 | TGTGCCAGCAGCTTAGCACCAGCTAGCGGGGGGTTCTCCTACGAGCAGTACTTC | CASSLAPASGGFSYEQYF
- | TRBJ2-1 | TRBV9 | - | TGTGCCAGCAGCGTTACAGAGAACTCCTACAATGAGCAGTTCTTC | CASSVTENSYNEQFF
- | TRBJ2-7 | TRBV6-6 | TRBD1 | TGTGCCAGCAGGGCCGGGACAGGGGGTTCCTACGAGCAGTACTTC | CASRAGTGGSYEQYF
- | TRBJ1-3 | TRBV19 | - | TGTGCCACTGGCGTCAGGGACTCTGGAAACACCATATATTTT | CATGVRDSGNTIYF
once | TRBJ1-1 | TRBV5-4 | TRBD1 | TGTGCCAGCACCCTACAGGGGCGATGGAACACTGAAGCTTTCTTT | CASTLQGRWNTEAFF
- | TRBJ1-2 | TRBV5-4 | TRBD1 | TGTGCCAGCAGTCTAGGGACAGGGTCCTATGGCTACACCTTC | CASSLGTGSYGYTF
- | TRBJ2-2 | TRBV19 | - | TGTGCCAGTACTCAGAGGGCAGGGGTGAACACCGGGGAGCTGTTTTTT | CASTQRAGVNTGELFF
- | TRBJ1-2 | TRBV18 | - | TGTGCCAGCTCACGAAATGGACTCTCCTATGGCTACACCTTC | CASSRNGLSYGYTF
- | TRBJ2-5 | TRBV11-3 | - | TGTGCCAGCAGCTTAGACCCTAACAGGGAGACCCAGTACTTC | CASSLDPNRETQYF
- | TRBJ2-7 | TRBV7-8 | TRBD1 | TGTGCCAGCAGCTTCCGGGACAGGGGCTCCTACGAGCAGTACTTC | CASSFRDRGSYEQYF
- | TRBJ1-2 | TRBV7-9 | TRBD1 | TGTGCCAGCAGTTGGGACAGGGGCTATGGCTACACCTTC | CASSWDRGYGYTF
- | TRBJ1-2 | TRBV6-5 | - | TGTGCCAGCAGTCCGACAGCGTTCTATGGCTACACCTTC | CASSPTAFYGYTF
- | TRBJ1-1 | TRBV6-5 | TRBD1 | TGTGCCAGCAGTCCCACAGGGGACTACACTGAAGCTTTCTTT | CASSPTGDYTEAFF
- | TRBJ1-4 | TRBV5-1 | TRBD1 | TGCGCCAGCAGCTTAAGGACAGGGGCTAATGAAAAACTGTTTTTT | CASSLRTGANEKLFF
- | TRBJ1-1 | TRBV11-3 | - | TGTGCCAGCAGCTTTAGACAGTCCCGGACTGAAGCTTTCTTT | CASSFRQSRTEAFF
- | TRBJ1-1 | TRBV11-3 | - | TGTGCCAGCAGCTTAAGTCCGGGGGCTGAAGCTTTCTTT | CASSLSPGAEAFF
once | TRBJ1-3 | TRBV11-2 | - | TGTGCCAGCAGCTTAGGTCGCTCTGGAAACACCATATATTTT | CASSLGRSGNTIYF
- | TRBJ2-5 | TRBV13 | TRBD2 | TGTGCCAGCAGCCCCAGCGGGGGGGCCCCGGAGACCCAGTACTTC | CASSPSGGAPETQYF
- | TRBJ2-2 | TRBV10-3 | - | TGTGCCATCAGACAGACGGAGAACACCGGGGAGCTGTTTTTT | CAIRQTENTGELFF
- | TRBJ1-5 | TRBV5-5 | - | TGTGCCAGCAGCTTGACAGGGAGCAATCAGCCCCAGCATTTT | CASSLTGSNQPQHF
once | TRBJ1-1 | TRBV11-2 | - | TGTGCCAGCAGCTTAGTCTTCTTGACAGGCCGGAACACTGAAGCTTTCTTT | CASSLVFLTGRNTEAFF
- | TRBJ1-1 | TRBV7-8 | - | TGTGCCAGCAGCCAAACCCGGGGGAATGAAGCTTTCTTT | CASSQTRGNEAFF
- | TRBJ1-6 | TRBV5-6 | TRBD1 | TGTGCCAGCAGCTTTGGGACAGGTCAAGACAATTCACCCCTCCACTTT | CASSFGTGQDNSPLHF
- | TRBJ2-1 | TRBV5-1 | - | TGCGCCAGCAGGAGCTCCTACAATGAGCAGTTCTTC | CASRSSYNEQFF
- | TRBJ1-4 | TRBV5-6 | - | TGTGCCAGCAGCTCCAGGGATCAGGGCCTTCGCGAAAAACTGTTTTTT | CASSSRDQGLREKLFF
- | TRBJ2-7 | TRBV7-3 | - | TGTGCCAGCAGCTTAAAGACGGGGAATTGGGGACACTCCTACGAGCAGTACTTC | CASSLKTGNWGHSYEQYF
- | TRBJ2-1 | TRBV25-1 | TRBD1 | TGTGCCAGCAGTCGAGACAGGGGGAGTTACAATGAGCAGTTCTTC | CASSRDRGSYNEQFF
- | TRBJ1-5 | TRBV4-1 | TRBD1 | TGCGCCAGCAGCCCGGGACAGGGCTATGGTCAGCCCCAGCATTTT | CASSPGQGYGQPQHF